This TCR beta chain was found in a study of response to subunit inactivated influenza vaccine. A single record per CDR3 protein comes from TCRdb applying MiXCR to the RT-PCR reads. The sample lists about 540,000 distinct CDR3 sequences, roughly 25% occurring once. V lost 4 bases to trimming and J lost 7 bases; unmatched junction nucleotides: 7. Germline values: CDR1 KGHDR, CDR2 SFDVKD. CDR3 length: 14 residues. These same records also appear under a second study, on T cells expressing NK-cell markers. This second study notes: TCR beta libraries carry UMIs added by 5'RACE template switching. The study sequenced eight donors, seven HCMV-seropositive and one seronegative. The contribution of dominant NKG2C+ clonotypes to CD8+ T cells in five to seven donors was about 1.0-7.0%. In four donors, dominant clonotypes made up roughly 25-60.1% of CD3+CD56-NKG2C+ cells.

Source: CD4+ T cells sorted from PBMCs, taken 11 to 12 days after vaccination. V is TRBV24-1 and J is TRBJ2-7, with TRBD1 identical over 9 bases. The sequence came from a man aged 50 or older who received an inactivated influenza vaccine. In DNA form, the CDR3 reads TGTGCCACCAGTGAAACCGGGACAGGGCTGGAGCAGTACTTC. As protein: CATSETGTGLEQYF.